This entry concerns a single T cell receptor (beta chain). The CDR3 is made up of 14 amino acids. The data belong to a study of CXCR3-negative and CXCR3-positive naive CD8 T cells. Subsets of CD8+ T cells were each sorted in triplicate at a few hundred thousand cells apiece. cDNA libraries for TRB were generated by 5' RACE incorporating UMI labels. TCRdb re-called the 5' RACE reads; every CDR3 protein appears as one record, without DNA. The sample totals tens of thousands of distinct CDR3 sequences. The source of this sequence is a human donor in good health. Some clones in this sample may be carry-over from other donors' samples. What was sequenced was naive CXCR3- CD8+ T cells from blood. Regarding subset: CD45RO-CCR7+CD27+CD95- naive CD8+ T cells lacking CXCR3 (TNR3-). The rearrangement joins TRBV12-3 or TRBV12-4 to TRBJ2-1; TCRdb names TRBD2, which stays unverified in the absence of DNA. The CDR3 here is CASSWGGGGNEQFF.